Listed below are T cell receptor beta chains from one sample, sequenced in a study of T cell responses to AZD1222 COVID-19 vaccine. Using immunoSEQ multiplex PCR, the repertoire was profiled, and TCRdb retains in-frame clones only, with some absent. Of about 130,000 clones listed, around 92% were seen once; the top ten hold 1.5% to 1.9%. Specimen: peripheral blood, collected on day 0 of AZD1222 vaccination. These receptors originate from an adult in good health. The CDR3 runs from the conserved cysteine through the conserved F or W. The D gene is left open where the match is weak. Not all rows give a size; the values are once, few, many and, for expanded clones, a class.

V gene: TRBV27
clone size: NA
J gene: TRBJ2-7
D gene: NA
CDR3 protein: CASSSRQETYF
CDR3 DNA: TGTGCCAGCAGTTCCCGACAGGAGACCTACTTC

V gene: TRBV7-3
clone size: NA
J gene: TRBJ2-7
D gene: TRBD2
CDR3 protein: CASSFASGAYEQYF
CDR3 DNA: TGTGCCAGCAGCTTTGCTAGCGGGGCCTACGAGCAGTACTTC

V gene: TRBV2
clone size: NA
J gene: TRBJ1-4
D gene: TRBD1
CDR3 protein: CASTQDRGFSGGEKLFF
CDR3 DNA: TGTGCCAGCACCCAGGACAGGGGCTTCTCCGGGGGTGAAAAACTGTTTTTT

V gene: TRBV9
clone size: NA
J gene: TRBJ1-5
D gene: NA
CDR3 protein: CASSDRVDQPQHF
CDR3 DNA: TGTGCCAGCAGCGACAGGGTTGATCAGCCCCAGCATTTT

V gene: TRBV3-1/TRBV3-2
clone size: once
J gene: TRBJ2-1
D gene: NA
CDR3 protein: CASSQGKSDYNEQFF
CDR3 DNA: TGTGCCAGCAGCCAAGGAAAGTCAGATTACAATGAGCAGTTCTTC

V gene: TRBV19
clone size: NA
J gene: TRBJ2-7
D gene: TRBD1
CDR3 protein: CASRDPGQGLNEQYF
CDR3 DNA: TGTGCCAGTAGAGATCCGGGACAGGGGTTGAACGAGCAGTACTTC

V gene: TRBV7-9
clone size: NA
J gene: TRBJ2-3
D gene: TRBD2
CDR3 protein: CASSLAGVETDTQYF
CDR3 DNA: TGTGCCAGCAGCCTAGCGGGAGTAGAGACAGATACGCAGTATTTT

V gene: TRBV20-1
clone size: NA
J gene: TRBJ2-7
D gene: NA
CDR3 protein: CSARASEQYF
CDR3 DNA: TGCAGTGCTAGAGCCAGCGAGCAGTACTTC

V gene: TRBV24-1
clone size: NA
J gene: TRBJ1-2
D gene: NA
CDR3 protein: CATSPRSVGYGYTF
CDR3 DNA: TGTGCCACCAGCCCTCGCTCAGTGGGCTATGGCTACACCTTC

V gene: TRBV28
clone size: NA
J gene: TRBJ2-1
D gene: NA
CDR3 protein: CASSFFTLRYYNEQFF
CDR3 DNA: TGTGCCAGCAGTTTCTTCACTCTCCGCTACTACAATGAGCAGTTCTTC

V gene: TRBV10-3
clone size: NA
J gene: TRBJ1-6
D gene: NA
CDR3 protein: CAISDEMGSPLHF
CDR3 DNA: TGTGCCATCAGTGACGAGATGGGCTCACCCCTCCACTTT

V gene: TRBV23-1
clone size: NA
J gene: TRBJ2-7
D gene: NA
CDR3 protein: CASKDRLMYF
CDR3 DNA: TGCGCCAGCAAGGACAGACTGATGTACTTC

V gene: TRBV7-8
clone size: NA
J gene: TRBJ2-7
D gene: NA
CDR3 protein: CASSRTYPVRGYEQYF
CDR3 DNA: TGTGCCAGCAGCCGAACTTACCCCGTTAGGGGATACGAGCAGTACTTC

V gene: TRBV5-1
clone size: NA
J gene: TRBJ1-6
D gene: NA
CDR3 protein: CASSLGVGDNSPLHF
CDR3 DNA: TGCGCCAGCAGCTTGGGGGTAGGGGATAATTCACCCCTCCACTTT

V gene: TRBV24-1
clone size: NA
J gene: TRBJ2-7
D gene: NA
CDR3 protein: CATSDLRSDYEQYF
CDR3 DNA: TGTGCCACCAGTGATTTAAGGTCAGACTACGAGCAGTACTTC

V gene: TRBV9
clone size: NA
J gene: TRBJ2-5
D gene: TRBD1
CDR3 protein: CASSVLQQGAQETQYF
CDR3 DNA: TGTGCCAGCAGCGTTCTACAACAGGGGGCTCAAGAGACCCAGTACTTC

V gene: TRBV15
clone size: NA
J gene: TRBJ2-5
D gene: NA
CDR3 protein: CATSGGQRQTQYF
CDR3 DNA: TGTGCCACCAGCGGAGGACAGCGGCAAACCCAGTACTTC

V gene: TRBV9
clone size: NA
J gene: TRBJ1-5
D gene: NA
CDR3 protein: CASSVGLGSNQLQHF
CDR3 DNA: TGTGCCAGCAGCGTAGGGCTGGGCTCCAATCAGCTCCAGCATTTT

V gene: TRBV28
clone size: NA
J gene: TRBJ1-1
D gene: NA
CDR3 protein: CASNTPAEMNTEAFF
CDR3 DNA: TGTGCCAGCAACACACCTGCAGAGATGAACACTGAAGCTTTCTTT